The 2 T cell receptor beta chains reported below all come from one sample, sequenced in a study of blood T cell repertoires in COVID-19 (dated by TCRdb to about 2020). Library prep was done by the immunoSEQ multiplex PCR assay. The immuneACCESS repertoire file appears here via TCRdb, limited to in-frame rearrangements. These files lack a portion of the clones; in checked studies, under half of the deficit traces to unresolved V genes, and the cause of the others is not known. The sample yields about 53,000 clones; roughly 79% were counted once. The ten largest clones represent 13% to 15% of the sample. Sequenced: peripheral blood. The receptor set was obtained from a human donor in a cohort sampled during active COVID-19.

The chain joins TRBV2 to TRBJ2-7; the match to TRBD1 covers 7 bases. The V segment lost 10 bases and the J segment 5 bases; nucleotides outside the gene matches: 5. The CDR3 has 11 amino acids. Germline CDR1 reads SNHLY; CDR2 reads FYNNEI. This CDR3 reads CATRQGDEQYF. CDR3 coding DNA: TGTGCCACGCGACAGGGAGACGAGCAGTACTTC.

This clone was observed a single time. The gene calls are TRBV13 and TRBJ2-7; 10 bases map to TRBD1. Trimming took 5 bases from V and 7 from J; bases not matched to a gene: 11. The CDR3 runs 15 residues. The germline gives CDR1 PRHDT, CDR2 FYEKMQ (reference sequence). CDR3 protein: CASSAPGTGVEEQYF. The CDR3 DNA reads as TGTGCCAGCAGCGCCCCCGGGACAGGGGTGGAAGAGCAGTACTTC. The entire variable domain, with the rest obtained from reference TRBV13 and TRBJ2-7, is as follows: AAGVIQSPRHLIKEKRETATLKCYPIPRHDTVYWYQQGPGQDPQFLISFYEKMQSDKGSIPDRFSAQQFSDYHSELNMSSLELGDSALYFCASSAPGTGVEEQYFGPGTRLTVT.